This T cell receptor (beta chain) was recorded in a study of T cell repertoires in ileal Crohn's disease (dated by TCRdb to the late 2010s). Background on the whole study: At the time of surgery, 35% of patients were active smokers, and the median duration of disease was about 8.5 years. Every patient underwent surgery because of a complication, which was stricturing disease in around 60% of cases and penetrating disease in approximately 40%. Roughly half of the patients were given postoperative therapy, with 15 to 20 on anti-TNF agents and roughly twelve on thiopurines. TCR repertoire analysis was done in 50 or so Crohn's disease patients from a prospective multicentre cohort. A total of 170 or so mucosal samples from some 57 patients were sequenced, collected from several sites on the surgical specimen and at postoperative endoscopy. Endoscopic postoperative recurrence was defined as a Rutgeerts score above i0. Running in parallel with the study was a multicentre cohort set up to find predictors of early endoscopic recurrence following ileocolonic resection. M6 samples consisted of neoterminal ileum biopsies collected during postoperative colonoscopy. The study at large found these results: Higher percentages of high-frequency clones at the time of surgery were linked to endoscopic recurrence, and every patient with clonality above 26.8% (18/57) had recurrence. Sorted CD8 T cells carried more high-frequency clones than CD4 T cells, suggesting mucosal expansions were mainly CD8. The timing of postoperative endoscopy varied within the first year after surgery, and the median delay was 6.9 months. A significantly higher proportion of clonal expansions was observed in active smokers at surgery than in non-smokers (roughly 27% vs 19%, p=0.02). Mucosal CD4 and CD8 T cells were sorted and sequenced only in a subgroup of patients, whose size was not stated.

Roughly 500 nanograms of biopsy DNA per sample were submitted for commercial TCRB immunosequencing. CDR3 regions were amplified from genomic DNA by Adaptive Biotechnology using a two-step, amplification bias-controlled multiplex PCR. Primers covering every V and J gene segment were used in the first PCR, while barcodes and Illumina adapters were added in the second PCR. CDR3 libraries were sequenced on an Illumina instrument. On the study's bioinformatics: Analysis combined the vendor-provided pipelines with custom analysis of raw data in R/Bioconductor under R version 3.3.0. Clonality, ranging from 0 to 1, was calculated as the inverse of the normalised Shannon entropy of all productive clones. The repertoire share taken up by the top 100 clones defined high-frequency clones, and only clones that passed a 95% confidence test were kept. Repertoire diversity was measured with the Simpson index, and overlap between samples was measured with the Morisita-Horn index. TCRdb took this table from immuneACCESS and kept in-frame rearrangements with V and J called. Such tables lack part of the clones; where checked against another copy, unresolved V genes explain under half of the gap, and the rest is unexplained. V, J and clone size are those of that table, while D and trimming were read from the DNA. Recorded for this sample are about 500 clones; 87% of them occurred a single time. Of the sample, approximately 8% falls within the top ten clones.

This specimen's time point label, per the study, means: neoterminal ileum biopsy at postoperative endoscopy, about 6 months after surgery. Adults with ileal or ileocolonic Crohn's disease and an indication for ileocolonic resection were eligible for inclusion. Before DNA extraction, whole ileal mucosal biopsies were kept frozen at -80 degrees C. Genomic DNA was extracted from frozen whole biopsies using a TRizol-based method and was quantified with a NanoDrop 2000 spectrophotometer. Only a few counts were recorded for this clone. This clone's antigen is unknown. Base qualities are not at hand, and no much larger clone is one base apart. Input material: ileal tissue. The sequence came from an adult with Crohn's disease.

CDR3 loop: CASSPKQIRQGSDYEQYF. At the DNA level, the sequence is TGTGCCAGCTCACCCAAACAAATTCGACAGGGTAGTGACTACGAGCAGTACTTC. Here the chain combines TRBV18 and TRBJ2-7, with 7 middle bases fitting TRBD1. Per the germline V gene, KGHSH is the CDR1 and LQKENI is the CDR2. Relative to germline, V is missing 3 bases and J is missing 3 bases, with 17 bases of the junction outside any gene match. The CDR3 sequence holds 18 residues, the cysteine and phenylalanine included. Just the 54-base CDR3 DNA is kept, in frame starting at base 1.